This is a list of T cell receptor beta chains from one sample in a study of T cell responses to AZD1222 COVID-19 vaccine. Generated by immunoSEQ multiplex PCR, the TCRdb table keeps only in-frame clones and is missing some. The sample yields tens of thousands of clones, approximately 90% seen once. This sample comprised peripheral blood, obtained on day 0 of AZD1222 vaccination. Receptor source: an adult in good health. Each CDR3 is given without its conserved first and last residue. Part of the rows lack a size; the others show once, few, many or a class for expanded clones.

j_gene | v_gene | abundance | CDR3aa
TRBJ2-5 | TRBV12-3/TRBV12-4 | . | ASSVGGETQY
TRBJ2-1 | TRBV7-6 | . | ASSFLRSSYNEQF
TRBJ1-2 | TRBV7-9 | . | ASSATNYGYT
TRBJ1-6 | TRBV10-3 | . | AISEGEYNSPLH
TRBJ1-1 | TRBV6-1 | once | ASSDPASGRGEDTEAF
TRBJ2-7 | TRBV6-1 | . | ASSAQAGGPLYEQY
TRBJ2-1 | TRBV29-1 | . | SVSPLAVKTGEQF
TRBJ2-7 | TRBV9 | . | ASSVGGQGYEQY
TRBJ2-1 | TRBV7-3 | . | ASSSRSYNEQF
TRBJ2-7 | TRBV11-2 | . | ASSWTGISYEQY
TRBJ2-7 | TRBV7-8 | . | ASSSLGQPYEQY
TRBJ2-7 | TRBV19 | . | ASSIGGLGNEQY
TRBJ1-1 | TRBV10-3 | . | AISPFLTGRNTEAF
TRBJ1-1 | TRBV6-6 | . | ASSYSEGTEAF
TRBJ2-7 | TRBV27 | . | ASSLTGTGYYEQY
TRBJ2-7 | TRBV15 | . | ATKPGHTSVHEQY
TRBJ2-2 | TRBV7-2 | . | ASSLNTIKPGELF
TRBJ2-7 | TRBV28 | . | ASRAGPSYEQY
TRBJ1-2 | TRBV4-2 | . | ASSQSNLQGAQGYT
TRBJ2-7 | TRBV23-1 | . | ASSQSSSGGAIDEQY
TRBJ1-2 | TRBV7-2 | . | ASSSPGVGLYGYT
TRBJ2-7 | TRBV4-3 | . | ASSQEGLAVRNEQY
TRBJ2-2 | TRBV25-1 | . | ASTQAGGNTGELF
TRBJ1-5 | TRBV5-5 | . | ASNSGASHSNQPQH
TRBJ2-5 | TRBV5-1 | . | ASSLTTTGRETQY
TRBJ2-1 | TRBV12-3/TRBV12-4 | . | ASNPDSNEQF
TRBJ2-1 | TRBV15 | . | ATSRGLAGVNEQF
TRBJ1-2 | TRBV12-3/TRBV12-4 | . | ASSPDRNYGYT
TRBJ1-1 | TRBV5-6 | . | ASSLGDFPEAF
TRBJ2-7 | TRBV5-4 | . | ASSLVSGTGVYEQY
TRBJ2-1 | TRBV27 | . | ASSLYNEQF
TRBJ2-7 | TRBV7-2 | . | ASSLAGTDPYEQY
TRBJ2-7 | TRBV9 | . | ASSPSRGPDSYEQY
TRBJ2-1 | TRBV7-2 | . | ASSPSRSSYNEQF
TRBJ2-5 | TRBV19 | . | ASSNGLAGGETQY
TRBJ2-7 | TRBV4-3 | . | ASSQDTGGFYEQY
TRBJ1-2 | TRBV4-2 | . | ASSQGRTETNYGYT
TRBJ1-1 | TRBV11-2 | . | ASSLGGLPNTEAF
TRBJ1-1 | TRBV19 | . | ASSPYRGVNTEAF
TRBJ1-4 | TRBV7-9 | . | ASSSIWGGATNEKLF
TRBJ2-1 | TRBV7-3 | . | ASSPHPDPYNEQF
TRBJ2-3 | TRBV3-1/TRBV3-2 | . | ASSGTVSTDTQY
TRBJ2-1 | TRBV9 | . | ASSVVAGGAYNEQF
TRBJ1-1 | TRBV19 | . | ASSIRTGGTEAF